This record covers a single T cell receptor beta chain. Its antigen is not known. The data derive from a study of shared clonotypes between healthy human individuals. At the level of the study: For every donor, three CD4 naive, three CD4 memory, two CD8 naive and one CD8 memory plates were used. General observations from the study: Tissue TCR repertoires likely differ from these blood-only repertoires.

An assay was performed, and its level was deep. Sequencing used immunoSEQ multiplex PCR; TCRdb keeps in-frame clones, though not all of them. Of 550,000 to 850,000 clones in the sample, around 77% were seen once. Material: memory CD4+ T cells sorted from blood. Subset given: CD45RA-negative fraction. This sequence was found in a woman aged 25-40 years in good health.

As DNA, the CDR3 is TGTGCCAGCAGTGCACCCCTCCGAACGGGCCCCCTCCACTTT. This codes for CASSAPLRTGPLHF. The J gene is TRBJ1-6, the V gene TRBV28; D remains unclear. The CDR3 is made up of 14 amino acids. The germline V gene encodes CDR1 MDHEN and CDR2 SYDVKM. Trimming stripped 5 bases from V and 13 bases from J, with 18 bases between.